These T cell receptor beta chains were read from a single sample in a study of blood T cell repertoires in COVID-19. Here immunoSEQ multiplex PCR was the method, and the copy in TCRdb shows in-frame clones only, minus some. The profile shows 150,000 to 200,000 clones, 85% to 90% of them singletons. Source material: PBMCs or T cells enriched from blood (not recorded which). The receptors were gathered from a woman in her fifties or sixties who had recovered from COVID-19. Each CDR3 is given with its conserved first and last residue. D genes are given only for firm matches. A row's size may be missing; if present it is once, few, many or a size class.

TGTGCTAGTGGTGAAGGACTAGCGGGGGCAGATACGCAGTATTTT,CASGEGLAGADTQYF,TRBD2,TRBJ2-3,TRBV12-5,NA
TGCAGCGTGGCCGGGAGCTCCTACAATGAGCAGTTCTTC,CSVAGSSYNEQFF,NA,TRBJ2-1,TRBV29-1,NA
TGTGCCAGTACACACAGGGGGTCTGGGGCCAACGTCCTGACTTTC,CASTHRGSGANVLTF,TRBD1,TRBJ2-6,TRBV19,NA
TGTGCCAGTACCTGGGGGACAAATAATTCACCCCTCCACTTT,CASTWGTNNSPLHF,NA,TRBJ1-6,TRBV19,NA
TGTGCCAGTATGATGCGGGGGGGCTCCTACGAGCAGTACTTC,CASMMRGGSYEQYF,TRBD2,TRBJ2-7,TRBV19,NA
TGTGCCAGCAGCTGGGGACAGGGGAACACTGAAGCTTTCTTT,CASSWGQGNTEAFF,TRBD1,TRBJ1-1,TRBV7-9,once
TGTGCCAGCAGTAAGCTTCTAGGGGACAGGGAAGTTCTCTTC,CASSKLLGDREVLF,TRBD1,TRBJ2-1,TRBV27,NA
TGTGCCATCAGTGAGTCTGGGACTAGAGGCAATGAGCAGTTCTTC,CAISESGTRGNEQFF,TRBD2,TRBJ2-1,TRBV10-3,NA
TGTGCCAGCAGGAGGACTAGCGGGGGCACAGATACGCAGTATTTT,CASRRTSGGTDTQYF,TRBD2,TRBJ2-3,TRBV2,NA
TGCGCCAGCACCCCGGGAGGGGGCTACGAGCAGTACTTC,CASTPGGGYEQYF,TRBD2,TRBJ2-7,TRBV10-2,NA
TGCGCCAGCAGCCAGGGAGGGACAACTAATGAAAAACTGTTTTTT,CASSQGGTTNEKLFF,NA,TRBJ1-4,TRBV5-1,NA
TGCGCCAGCTGCCTTTCCCCACCGACCTGGGCACAGGATACGCAGTATTTT,CASCLSPPTWAQDTQYF,NA,TRBJ2-3,TRBV5-1,NA
TGTGCCATCAGTGAGCCCACCCTTGGGGCAAATGAGCAGTTCTTC,CAISEPTLGANEQFF,NA,TRBJ2-1,TRBV10-3,NA
TGTGCCAGCAGTCTGACTAGCGGGGGCCATAACGAGCAGTACTTC,CASSLTSGGHNEQYF,TRBD2,TRBJ2-7,TRBV6-5,NA
TGTGCCAGCAGCCCAGACAACTACGAGCAGTACTTC,CASSPDNYEQYF,NA,TRBJ2-7,TRBV7-9,NA
TGTGCCAGCAGCTCCGTAGGCGGGGGAGTAGGCTATGGCTACACCTTC,CASSSVGGGVGYGYTF,NA,TRBJ1-2,TRBV7-2,NA
TGTGCCAGCAGCTTGGGAGGGACAGGACAAAATCAGCCCCAGCATTTT,CASSLGGTGQNQPQHF,TRBD1,TRBJ1-5,TRBV5-6,NA
TGTGCCAGCAGTGATGGACAGTACACCGGGGAGCTGTTTTTT,CASSDGQYTGELFF,NA,TRBJ2-2,TRBV2,once
TGTGCCAGCAGCCAGATTCCAGGAAATTCACCCCTCCACTTT,CASSQIPGNSPLHF,NA,TRBJ1-6,TRBV7-2,NA
TGTGCCAGCAGCAGGCGAAATGTGGACACTGAAGCTTTCTTT,CASSRRNVDTEAFF,NA,TRBJ1-1,TRBV25-1,NA
TGCGCCAGCAGCATTACGGGGGTCAATGAGCAGTTCTTC,CASSITGVNEQFF,NA,TRBJ2-1,TRBV5-1,NA
TGTGCCAGCACATGGCAGGCGAACACCGGGGAGCTGTTTTTT,CASTWQANTGELFF,NA,TRBJ2-2,TRBV5-8,NA
TGTGCCAGCAGCCCCCGACAGGAAAGCTATGGCTACACCTTC,CASSPRQESYGYTF,NA,TRBJ1-2,TRBV7-9,NA
TGTGCCAGCAGTTACTCTGAGGAGCGGGCTGGGGCCAACGTCCTGACTTTC,CASSYSEERAGANVLTF,NA,TRBJ2-6,TRBV6-2/TRBV6-3,NA